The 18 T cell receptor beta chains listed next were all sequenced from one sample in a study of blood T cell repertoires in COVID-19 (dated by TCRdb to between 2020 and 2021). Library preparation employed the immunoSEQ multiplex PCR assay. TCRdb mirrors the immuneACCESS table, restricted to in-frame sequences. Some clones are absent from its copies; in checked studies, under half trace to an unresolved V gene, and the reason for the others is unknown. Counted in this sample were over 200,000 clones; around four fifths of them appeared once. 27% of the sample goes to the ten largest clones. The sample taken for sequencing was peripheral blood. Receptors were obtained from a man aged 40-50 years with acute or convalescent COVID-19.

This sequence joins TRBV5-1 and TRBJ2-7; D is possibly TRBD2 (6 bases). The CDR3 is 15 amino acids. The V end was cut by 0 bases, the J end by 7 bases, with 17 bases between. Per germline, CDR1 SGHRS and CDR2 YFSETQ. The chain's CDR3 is CASSLGGGGAREQYF. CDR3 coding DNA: TGCGCCAGCAGCTTGGGGGGAGGCGGGGCTCGGGAGCAGTACTTC. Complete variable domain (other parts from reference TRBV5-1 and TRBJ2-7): KAGVTQTPRYLIKTRGQQVTLSCSPISGHRSVSWYQQTPGQGLQFLFEYFSETQRNKGNFPGRFSGRQFSNSRSEMNVSTLELGDSALYLCASSLGGGGAREQYFGPGTRLTVT.

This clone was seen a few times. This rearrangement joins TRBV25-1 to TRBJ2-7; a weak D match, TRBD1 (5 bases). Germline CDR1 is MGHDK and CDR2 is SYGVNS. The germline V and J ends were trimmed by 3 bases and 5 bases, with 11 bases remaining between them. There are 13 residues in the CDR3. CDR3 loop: CASSDPGFNEQYF. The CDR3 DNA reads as TGTGCCAGCAGTGACCCAGGGTTCAACGAGCAGTACTTC.

The CDR3 here is CASLRGLQETQYF. The DNA of the CDR3 is TGTGCCAGCCTTCGGGGATTGCAAGAGACCCAGTACTTC. This chain connects TRBV7-2 to TRBJ2-5; TRBD2 is a possible D gene (5 bases). Looked up from germline, CDR1 is SGHTA and CDR2 is FQGNSA. This CDR3 region has 13 residues. The V and J ends lost 8 bases and 2 bases respectively, with 12 bases between them.

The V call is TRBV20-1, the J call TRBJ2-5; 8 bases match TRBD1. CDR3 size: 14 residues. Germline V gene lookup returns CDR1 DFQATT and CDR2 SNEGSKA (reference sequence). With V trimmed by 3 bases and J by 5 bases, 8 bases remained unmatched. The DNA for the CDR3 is TGCAGTGCTAGTTCGACAGGGGCCGGGGAGACCCAGTACTTC. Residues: CSASSTGAGETQYF.

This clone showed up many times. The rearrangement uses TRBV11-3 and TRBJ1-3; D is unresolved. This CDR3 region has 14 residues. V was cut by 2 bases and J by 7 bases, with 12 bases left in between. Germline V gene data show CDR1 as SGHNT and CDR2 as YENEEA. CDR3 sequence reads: CASSLTPTGNTIYF. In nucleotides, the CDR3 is TGTGCCAGCAGCTTAACCCCGACCGGGAACACCATATATTTT. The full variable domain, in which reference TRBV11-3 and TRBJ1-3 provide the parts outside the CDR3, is EAGVVQSPRYKIIEKKQPVAFWCNPISGHNTLYWYLQNLGQGPELLIRYENEEAVDDSQLPKDRFSAERLKGVDSTLKIQPAELGDSAVYLCASSLTPTGNTIYFGEGSWLTVV.

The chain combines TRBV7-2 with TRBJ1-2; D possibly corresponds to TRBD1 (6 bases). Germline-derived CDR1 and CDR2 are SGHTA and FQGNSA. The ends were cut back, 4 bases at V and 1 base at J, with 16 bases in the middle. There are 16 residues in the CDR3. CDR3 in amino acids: CASSSSGASDNYGYTF. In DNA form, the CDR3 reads TGTGCCAGCAGCTCATCAGGGGCCAGCGATAACTATGGCTACACCTTC.

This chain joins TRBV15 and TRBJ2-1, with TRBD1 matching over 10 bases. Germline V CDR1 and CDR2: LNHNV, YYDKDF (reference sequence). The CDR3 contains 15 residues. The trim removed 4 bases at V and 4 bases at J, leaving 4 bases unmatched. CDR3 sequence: CATSKTGQGYNEQFF. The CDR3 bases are TGTGCCACCAGCAAAACGGGACAGGGGTACAATGAGCAGTTCTTC.

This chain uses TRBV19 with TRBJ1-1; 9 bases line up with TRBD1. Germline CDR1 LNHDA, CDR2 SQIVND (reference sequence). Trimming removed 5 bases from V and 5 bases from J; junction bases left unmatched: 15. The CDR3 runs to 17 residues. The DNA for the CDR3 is TGTGCCAGTAGTCCGGGACAGGGTCAGCGCGTTTGGACTGAAGCTTTCTTT. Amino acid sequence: CASSPGQGQRVWTEAFF. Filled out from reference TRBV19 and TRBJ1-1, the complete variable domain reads DGGITQSPKYLFRKEGQNVTLSCEQNLNHDAMYWYRQDPGQGLRLIYYSQIVNDFQKGDIAEGYSVSREKKESFPLTVTSAQKNPTAFYLCASSPGQGQRVWTEAFFGQGTRLTVV.

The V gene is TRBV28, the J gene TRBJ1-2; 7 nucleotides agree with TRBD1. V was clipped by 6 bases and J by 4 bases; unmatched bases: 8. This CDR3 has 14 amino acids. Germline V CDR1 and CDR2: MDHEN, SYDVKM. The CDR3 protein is CASRPPGTAYGYTF. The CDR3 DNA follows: TGTGCCAGCAGACCACCCGGGACAGCCTATGGCTACACCTTC.

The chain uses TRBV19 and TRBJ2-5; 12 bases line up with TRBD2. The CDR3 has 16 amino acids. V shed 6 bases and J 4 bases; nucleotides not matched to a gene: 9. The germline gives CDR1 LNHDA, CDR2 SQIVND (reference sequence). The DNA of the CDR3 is TGTGCCAGTAGCTTGACTAGCGGGAGTATTAGAGAGACCCAGTACTTC. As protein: CASSLTSGSIRETQYF.

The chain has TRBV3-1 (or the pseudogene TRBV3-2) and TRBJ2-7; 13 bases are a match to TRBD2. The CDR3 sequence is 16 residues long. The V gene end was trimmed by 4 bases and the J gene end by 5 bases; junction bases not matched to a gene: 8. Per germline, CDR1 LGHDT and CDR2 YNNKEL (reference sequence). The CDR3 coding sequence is TGTGCCAGCAGCCCTTTGGGGGGACTAGCGGGGAACGAGCAGTACTTC. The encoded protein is CASSPLGGLAGNEQYF.

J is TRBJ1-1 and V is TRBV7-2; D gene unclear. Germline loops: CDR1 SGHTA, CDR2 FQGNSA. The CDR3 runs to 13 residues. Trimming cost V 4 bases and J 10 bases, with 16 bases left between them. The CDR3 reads CASSSEGRRGAFF. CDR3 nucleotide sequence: TGTGCCAGCAGCTCCGAGGGTCGTCGCGGAGCTTTCTTT. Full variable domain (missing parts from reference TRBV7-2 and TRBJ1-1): GAGVSQSPSNKVTEKGKDVELRCDPISGHTALYWYRQSLGQGLEFLIYFQGNSAPDKSGLPSDRFSAERTGGSVSTLTIQRTQQEDSAVYLCASSSEGRRGAFFGQGTRLTVV.

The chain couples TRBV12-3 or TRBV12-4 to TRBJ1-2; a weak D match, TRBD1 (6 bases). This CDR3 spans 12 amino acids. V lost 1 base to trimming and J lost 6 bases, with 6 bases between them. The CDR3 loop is CASSLGQDGYTF. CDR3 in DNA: TGTGCCAGCAGTTTAGGACAGGATGGCTACACCTTC.

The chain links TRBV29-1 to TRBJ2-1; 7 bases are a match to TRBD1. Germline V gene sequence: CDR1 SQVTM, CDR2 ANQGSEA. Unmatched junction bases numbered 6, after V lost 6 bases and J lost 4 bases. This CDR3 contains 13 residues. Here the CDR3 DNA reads TGCAGCGTCGAAAGACAGGGATACAATGAGCAGTTCTTC. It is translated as CSVERQGYNEQFF.

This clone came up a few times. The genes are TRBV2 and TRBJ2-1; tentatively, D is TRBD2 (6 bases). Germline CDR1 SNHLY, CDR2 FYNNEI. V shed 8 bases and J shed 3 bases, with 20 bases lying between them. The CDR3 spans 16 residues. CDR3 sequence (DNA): TGTGCCAGCGGGCGAACAAGACTAGTGGTCTACAATGAGCAGTTCTTC. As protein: CASGRTRLVVYNEQFF.

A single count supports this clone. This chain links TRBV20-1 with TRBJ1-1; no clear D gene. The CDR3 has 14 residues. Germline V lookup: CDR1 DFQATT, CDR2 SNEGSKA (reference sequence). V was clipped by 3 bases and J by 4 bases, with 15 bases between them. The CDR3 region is CSASPEPGGTEAFF. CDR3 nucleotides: TGCAGTGCTAGTCCCGAGCCCGGAGGCACTGAAGCTTTCTTT.

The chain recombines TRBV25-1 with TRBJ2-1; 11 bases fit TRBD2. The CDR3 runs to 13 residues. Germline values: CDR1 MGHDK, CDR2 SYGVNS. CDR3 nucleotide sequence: TGTGCTACTAGCGGGAGCTCCTACAATGAGCAGTTCTTC. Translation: CATSGSSYNEQFF.

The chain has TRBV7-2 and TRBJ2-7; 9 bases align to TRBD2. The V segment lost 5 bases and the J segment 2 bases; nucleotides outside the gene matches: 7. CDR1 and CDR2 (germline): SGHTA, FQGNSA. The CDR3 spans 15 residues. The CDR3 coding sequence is TGTGCCAGCAGCCACCGTAGCGGGAGACCCTACGAGCAGTACTTC. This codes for CASSHRSGRPYEQYF. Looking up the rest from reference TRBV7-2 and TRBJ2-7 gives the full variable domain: GAGVSQSPSNKVTEKGKDVELRCDPISGHTALYWYRQSLGQGLEFLIYFQGNSAPDKSGLPSDRFSAERTGGSVSTLTIQRTQQEDSAVYLCASSHRSGRPYEQYFGPGTRLTVT.